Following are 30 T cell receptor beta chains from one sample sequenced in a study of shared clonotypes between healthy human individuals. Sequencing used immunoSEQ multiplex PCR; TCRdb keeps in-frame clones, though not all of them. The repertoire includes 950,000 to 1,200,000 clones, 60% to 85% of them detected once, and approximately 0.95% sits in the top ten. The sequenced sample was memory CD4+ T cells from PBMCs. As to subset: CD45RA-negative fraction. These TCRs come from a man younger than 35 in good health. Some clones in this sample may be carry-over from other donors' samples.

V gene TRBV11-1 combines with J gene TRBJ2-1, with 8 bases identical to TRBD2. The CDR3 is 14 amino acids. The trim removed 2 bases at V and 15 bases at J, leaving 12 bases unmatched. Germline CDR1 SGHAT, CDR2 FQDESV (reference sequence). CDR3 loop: CASSLSAGGRNRFF. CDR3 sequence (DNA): TGTGCCAGCAGCTTATCGGCGGGGGGCCGAAATCGGTTCTTC.

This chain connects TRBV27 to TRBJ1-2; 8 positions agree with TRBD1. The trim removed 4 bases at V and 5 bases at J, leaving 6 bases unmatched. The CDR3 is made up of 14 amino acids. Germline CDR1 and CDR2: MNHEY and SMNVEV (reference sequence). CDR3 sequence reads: CASSSGQAIYGYTF. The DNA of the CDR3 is TGTGCCAGCAGTTCGGGACAGGCCATTTATGGCTACACCTTC.

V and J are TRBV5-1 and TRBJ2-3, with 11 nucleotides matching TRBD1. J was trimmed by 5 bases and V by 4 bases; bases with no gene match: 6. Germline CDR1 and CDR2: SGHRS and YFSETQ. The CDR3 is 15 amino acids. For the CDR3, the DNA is TGCGCCAGCAGCCCGGGACAGGGGGGTCAAGATACGCAGTATTTT. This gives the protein CASSPGQGGQDTQYF.

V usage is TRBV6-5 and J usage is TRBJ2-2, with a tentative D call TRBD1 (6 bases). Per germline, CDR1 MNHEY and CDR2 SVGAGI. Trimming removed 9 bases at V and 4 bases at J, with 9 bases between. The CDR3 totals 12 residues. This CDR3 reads CASKQGTGELFF. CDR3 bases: TGTGCCAGTAAACAGGGCACCGGGGAGCTGTTTTTT.

CDR3 DNA: TGTGCCAGCAGCTACGGGACAGGCGCTGAAGCTTTCTTT. Translated: CASSYGTGAEAFF. The chain employs TRBV7-8 and TRBJ1-1; TRBD1 aligns across 8 bases. The length of the CDR3 is 13 residues. After removal of 4 bases from V and 6 bases from J, the junction contained 4 bases not matched to a gene. Germline values: CDR1 SGHVS, CDR2 FQNEAQ.

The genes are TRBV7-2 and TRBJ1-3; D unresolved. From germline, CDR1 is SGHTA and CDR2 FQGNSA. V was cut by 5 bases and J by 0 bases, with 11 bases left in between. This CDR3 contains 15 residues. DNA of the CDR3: TGTGCCAGCAGCCCCCCCGACACCTCTGGAAACACCATATATTTT. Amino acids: CASSPPDTSGNTIYF. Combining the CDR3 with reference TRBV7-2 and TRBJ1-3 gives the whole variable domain GAGVSQSPSNKVTEKGKDVELRCDPISGHTALYWYRQSLGQGLEFLIYFQGNSAPDKSGLPSDRFSAERTGGSVSTLTIQRTQQEDSAVYLCASSPPDTSGNTIYFGEGSWLTVV.

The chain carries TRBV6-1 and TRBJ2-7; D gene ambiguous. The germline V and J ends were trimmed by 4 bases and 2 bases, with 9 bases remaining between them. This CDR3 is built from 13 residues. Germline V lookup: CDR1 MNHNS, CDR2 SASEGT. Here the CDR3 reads CASSGEAPYEQYF. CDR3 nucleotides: TGTGCCAGCAGTGGCGAGGCCCCCTACGAGCAGTACTTC.

This CDR3 is CASSRQAGRETQYF. Written as DNA, the CDR3 is TGTGCCAGCAGCAGACAGGCAGGGAGGGAGACCCAGTACTTC. The V gene is TRBV2, the J gene TRBJ2-5; perhaps D is TRBD1 or TRBD2 (6 bases each). From germline, CDR1 is SNHLY and CDR2 FYNNEI. The CDR3 totals 14 residues. V lost 6 bases and J lost 5, with 16 bases in between.

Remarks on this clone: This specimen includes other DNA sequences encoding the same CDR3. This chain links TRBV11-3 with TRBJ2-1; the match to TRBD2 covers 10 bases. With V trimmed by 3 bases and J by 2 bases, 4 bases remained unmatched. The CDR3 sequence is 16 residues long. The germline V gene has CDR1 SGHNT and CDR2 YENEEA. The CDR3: CASSLRTSGPYNEQFF. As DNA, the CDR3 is TGTGCCAGCAGCTTGAGGACTAGCGGTCCCTACAATGAGCAGTTCTTC.

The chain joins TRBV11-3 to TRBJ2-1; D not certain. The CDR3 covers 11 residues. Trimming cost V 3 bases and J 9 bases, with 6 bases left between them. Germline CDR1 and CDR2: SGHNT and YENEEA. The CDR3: CASSLRAEQFF. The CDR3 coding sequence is TGTGCCAGCAGCTTGCGAGCTGAGCAGTTCTTC.

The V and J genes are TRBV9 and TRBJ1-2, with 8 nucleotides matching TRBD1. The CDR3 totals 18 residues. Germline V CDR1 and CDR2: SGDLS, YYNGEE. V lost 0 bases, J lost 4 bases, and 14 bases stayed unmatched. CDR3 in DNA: TGTGCCAGCAGCGTAGGACGGGGGACAGGTAAACCATCCTATGGCTACACCTTC. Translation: CASSVGRGTGKPSYGYTF. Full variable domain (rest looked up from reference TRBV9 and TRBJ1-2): DSGVTQTPKHLITATGQRVTLRCSPRSGDLSVYWYQQSLDQGLQFLIQYYNGEERAKGNILERFSAQQFPDLHSELNLSSLELGDSALYFCASSVGRGTGKPSYGYTFGSGTRLTVV.

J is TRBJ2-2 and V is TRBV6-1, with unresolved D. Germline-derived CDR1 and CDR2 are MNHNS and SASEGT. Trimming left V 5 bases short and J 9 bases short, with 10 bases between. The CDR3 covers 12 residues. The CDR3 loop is CASSPWGRELFF. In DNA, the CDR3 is TGTGCCAGCAGTCCCTGGGGAAGGGAGCTGTTTTTT.

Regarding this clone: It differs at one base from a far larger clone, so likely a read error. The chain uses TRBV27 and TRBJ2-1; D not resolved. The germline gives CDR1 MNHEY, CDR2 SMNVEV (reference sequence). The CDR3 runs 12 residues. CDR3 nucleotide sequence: TGTGCCTGCAGTATCGGTCTGGGTGAGCAGTTCTTC. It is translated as CACSIGLGEQFF.

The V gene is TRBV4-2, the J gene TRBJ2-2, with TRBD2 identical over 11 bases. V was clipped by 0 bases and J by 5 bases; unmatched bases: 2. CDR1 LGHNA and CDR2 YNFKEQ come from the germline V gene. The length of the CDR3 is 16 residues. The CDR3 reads CASSQETSGRTGELFF. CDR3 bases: TGTGCCAGCAGCCAAGAAACTAGCGGGAGAACCGGGGAGCTGTTTTTT.

CDR3 in amino acids: CTSSQPPPSYNEQFF. CDR3 nucleotides: TGCACCAGCAGCCAACCGCCGCCCTCCTACAATGAGCAGTTCTTC. The chain uses TRBV1 and TRBJ2-1. TRBV1 is labeled a pseudogene. The CDR3 contains 15 residues.

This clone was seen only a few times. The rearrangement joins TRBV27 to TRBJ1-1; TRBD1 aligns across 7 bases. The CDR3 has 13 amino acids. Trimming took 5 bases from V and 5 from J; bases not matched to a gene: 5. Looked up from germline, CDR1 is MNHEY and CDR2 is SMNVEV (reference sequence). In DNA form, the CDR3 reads TGTGCCAGCAGTAGGTTACAGGGGACTGAAGCTTTCTTT. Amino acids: CASSRLQGTEAFF.

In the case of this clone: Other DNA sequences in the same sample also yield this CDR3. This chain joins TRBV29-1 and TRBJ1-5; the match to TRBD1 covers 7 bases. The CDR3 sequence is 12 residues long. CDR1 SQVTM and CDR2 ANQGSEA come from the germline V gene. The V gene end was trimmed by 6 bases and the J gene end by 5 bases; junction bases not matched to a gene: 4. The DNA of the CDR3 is TGCAGCGTGAGGACAGGAGATCAGCCCCAGCATTTT. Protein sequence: CSVRTGDQPQHF.

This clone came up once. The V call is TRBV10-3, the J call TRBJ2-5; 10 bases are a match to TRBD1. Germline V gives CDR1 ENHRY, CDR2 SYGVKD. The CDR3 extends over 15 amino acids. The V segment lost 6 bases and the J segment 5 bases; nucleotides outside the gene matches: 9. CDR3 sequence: CAISPTTGGRETQYF. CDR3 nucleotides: TGTGCCATCAGCCCGACGACAGGGGGCCGTGAGACCCAGTACTTC.

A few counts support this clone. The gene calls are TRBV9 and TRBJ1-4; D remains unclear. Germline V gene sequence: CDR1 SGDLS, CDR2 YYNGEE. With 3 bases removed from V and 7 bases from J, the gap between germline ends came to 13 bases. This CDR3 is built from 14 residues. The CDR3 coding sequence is TGTGCCAGCAGCGAGAGAGATCGAGGTGAAAAACTGTTTTTT. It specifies CASSERDRGEKLFF.

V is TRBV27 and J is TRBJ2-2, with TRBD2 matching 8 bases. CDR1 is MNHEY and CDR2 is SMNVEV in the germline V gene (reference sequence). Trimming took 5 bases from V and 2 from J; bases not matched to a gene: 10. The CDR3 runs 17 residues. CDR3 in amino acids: CASSRVAGTFNTGELFF. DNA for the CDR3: TGTGCCAGCAGTAGGGTAGCGGGAACTTTCAACACCGGGGAGCTGTTTTTT.

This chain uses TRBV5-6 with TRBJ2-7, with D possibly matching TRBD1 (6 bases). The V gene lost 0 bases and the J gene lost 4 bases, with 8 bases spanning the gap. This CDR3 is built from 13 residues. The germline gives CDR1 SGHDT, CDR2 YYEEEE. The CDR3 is CASSLGTGYEQYF. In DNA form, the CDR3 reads TGTGCCAGCAGCTTGGGAACAGGGTACGAGCAGTACTTC.

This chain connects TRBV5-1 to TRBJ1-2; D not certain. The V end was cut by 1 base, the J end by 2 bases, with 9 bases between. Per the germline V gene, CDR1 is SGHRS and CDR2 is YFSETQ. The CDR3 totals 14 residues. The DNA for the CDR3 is TGCGCCAGCAGCTTGCGTCAGGAAAACTATGGCTACACCTTC. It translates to CASSLRQENYGYTF.

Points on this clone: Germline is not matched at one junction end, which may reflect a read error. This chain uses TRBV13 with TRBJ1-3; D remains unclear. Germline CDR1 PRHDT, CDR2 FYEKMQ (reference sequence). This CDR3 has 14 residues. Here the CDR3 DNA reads TGTGCCAGCAGCCTAGGGAGCTCTGGAAACACCATATATTTT. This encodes CASSLGSSGNTIYF.

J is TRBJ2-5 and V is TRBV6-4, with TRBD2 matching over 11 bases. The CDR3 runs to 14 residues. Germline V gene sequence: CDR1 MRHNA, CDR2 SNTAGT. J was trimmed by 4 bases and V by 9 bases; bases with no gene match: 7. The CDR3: CARPPSGRIETQYF. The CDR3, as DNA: TGTGCCAGGCCTCCTAGCGGGAGGATAGAGACCCAGTACTTC.

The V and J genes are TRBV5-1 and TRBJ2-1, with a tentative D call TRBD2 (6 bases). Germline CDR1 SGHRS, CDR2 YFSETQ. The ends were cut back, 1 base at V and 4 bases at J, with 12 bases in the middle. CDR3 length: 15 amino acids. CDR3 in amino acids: CASSLLAGLYNEQFF. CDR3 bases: TGCGCCAGCAGCTTGTTGGCGGGACTTTACAATGAGCAGTTCTTC.

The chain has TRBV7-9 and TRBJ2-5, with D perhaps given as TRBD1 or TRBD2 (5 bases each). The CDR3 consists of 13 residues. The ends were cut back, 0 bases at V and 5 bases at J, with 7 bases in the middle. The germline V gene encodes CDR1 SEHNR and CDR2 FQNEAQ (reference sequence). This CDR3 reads CASSLAWGETQYF. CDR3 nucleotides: TGTGCCAGCAGCTTAGCGTGGGGGGAGACCCAGTACTTC.

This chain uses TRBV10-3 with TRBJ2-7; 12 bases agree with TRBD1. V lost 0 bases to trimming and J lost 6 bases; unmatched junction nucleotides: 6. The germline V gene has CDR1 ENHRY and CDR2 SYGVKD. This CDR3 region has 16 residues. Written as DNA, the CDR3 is TGTGCCATCAGTGAGTCGGTCGGGACAGGGGGCGGCGAGCAGTACTTC. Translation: CAISESVGTGGGEQYF.

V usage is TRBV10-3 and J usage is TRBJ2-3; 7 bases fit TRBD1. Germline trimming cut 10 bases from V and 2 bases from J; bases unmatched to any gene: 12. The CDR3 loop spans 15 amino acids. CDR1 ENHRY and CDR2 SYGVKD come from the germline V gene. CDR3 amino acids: CATRESGQPTDTQYF. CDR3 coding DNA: TGTGCCACTCGAGAATCGGGACAGCCCACAGATACGCAGTATTTT.

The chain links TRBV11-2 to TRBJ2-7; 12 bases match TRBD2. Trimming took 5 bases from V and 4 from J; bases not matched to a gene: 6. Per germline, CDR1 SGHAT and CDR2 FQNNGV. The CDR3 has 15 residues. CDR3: CASSVLTSGSYEQYF. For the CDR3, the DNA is TGTGCCAGCAGCGTCCTGACTAGCGGGAGTTACGAGCAGTACTTC.

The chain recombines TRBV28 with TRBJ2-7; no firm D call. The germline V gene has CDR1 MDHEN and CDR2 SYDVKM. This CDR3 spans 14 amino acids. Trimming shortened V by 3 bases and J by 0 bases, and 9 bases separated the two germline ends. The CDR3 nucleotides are TGTGCCAGCAGTTTCGTACAGAGCTCCTACGAGCAGTACTTC. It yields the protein CASSFVQSSYEQYF.